This T cell receptor (beta chain) was identified in a study of blood T cells in healthy people across ages. Study-wide results and limits: With naive T cell percentage, TCR beta diversity showed a strong correlation. Comparison with aged donors showed that long-lived donors had more naive CD4+ cells and higher diversity.

Isolation per sample recovered at least 7 million PBMCs. There were at least 6 micrograms of total RNA extracted from every sample. A sample-barcoded 5' primer and a J-beta primer mix were used in a second PCR of roughly 6 to 11 cycles. TCRdb ran MiXCR on the 5' RACE reads and lists one entry per CDR3 protein. The sample comprises 1.5 million to 2 million distinct CDR3 sequences, roughly 28% of which are singletons, and 6.5% to 8.5% rests with the top ten. This clonotype has ten or more counts. Its antigen is still unknown. Germline loops: CDR1 DFQATT, CDR2 SNEGSKA (reference sequence). The CDR3 is 17 amino acids. V was clipped by 6 bases and J by 1 base; unmatched bases: 7.

The sequenced sample consisted of blood. The rearrangement links TRBV20-1 to TRBJ2-2, with TRBD2 matching over 14 bases. The sequence was collected from a woman between 25 and 40 years old in good health. The CDR3 bases are TGCAGTGCGCCGGGACTAGCGGGAGTAGGGAACACCGGGGAGCTGTTTTTT. This sequence encodes CSAPGLAGVGNTGELFF.